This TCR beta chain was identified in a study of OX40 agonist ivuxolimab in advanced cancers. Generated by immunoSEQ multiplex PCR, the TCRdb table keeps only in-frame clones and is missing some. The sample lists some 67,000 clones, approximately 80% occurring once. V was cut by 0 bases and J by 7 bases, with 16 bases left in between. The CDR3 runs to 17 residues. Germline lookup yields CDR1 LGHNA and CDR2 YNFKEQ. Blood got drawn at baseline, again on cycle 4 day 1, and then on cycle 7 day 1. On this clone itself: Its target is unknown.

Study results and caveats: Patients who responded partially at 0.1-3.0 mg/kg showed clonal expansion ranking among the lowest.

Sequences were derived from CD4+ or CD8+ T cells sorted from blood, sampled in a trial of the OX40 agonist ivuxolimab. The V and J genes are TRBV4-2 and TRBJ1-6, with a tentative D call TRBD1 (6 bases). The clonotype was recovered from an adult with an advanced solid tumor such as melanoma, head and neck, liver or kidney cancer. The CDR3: CASSQEAPDRPNSPLHF. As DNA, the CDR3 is TGTGCCAGCAGCCAAGAAGCCCCGGACAGACCAAATTCACCCCTCCACTTT.